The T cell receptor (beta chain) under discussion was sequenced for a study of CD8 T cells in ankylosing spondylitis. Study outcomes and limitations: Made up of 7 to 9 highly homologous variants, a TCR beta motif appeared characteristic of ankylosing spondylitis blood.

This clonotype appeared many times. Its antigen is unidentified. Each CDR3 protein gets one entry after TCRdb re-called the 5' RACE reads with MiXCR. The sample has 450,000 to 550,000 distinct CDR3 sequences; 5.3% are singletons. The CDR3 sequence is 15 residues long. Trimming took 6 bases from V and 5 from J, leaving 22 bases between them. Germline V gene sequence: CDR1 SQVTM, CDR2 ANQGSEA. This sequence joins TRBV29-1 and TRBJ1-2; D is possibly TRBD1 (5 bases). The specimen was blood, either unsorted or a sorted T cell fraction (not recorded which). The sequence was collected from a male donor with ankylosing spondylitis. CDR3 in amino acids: CSVGGIAEESYGYTF. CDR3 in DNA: TGCAGCGTGGGGGGGATTGCTGAGGAATCTTATGGCTACACCTTC. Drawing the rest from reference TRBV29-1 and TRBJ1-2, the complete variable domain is SAVISQKPSRDICQRGTSLTIQCQVDSQVTMMFWYRQQPGQSLTLIATANQGSEATYESGFVIDKFPISRPNLTFSTLTVSNMSPEDSSIYLCSVGGIAEESYGYTFGSGTRLTVV.